This TCR beta chain was sequenced in a study of HIV-infected patients and healthy controls. In the case of this clonotype: This may stem from a read error, because a much larger clone lies one nucleotide away.

The germline V gene has CDR1 SQVTM and CDR2 ANQGSEA. This CDR3 comprises 14 residues. Using its own MiXCR run on the 5' RACE reads, TCRdb lists one record per CDR3 protein. This sample has 50,000 to 80,000 distinct CDR3 sequences; approximately 21% occur once, and the top ten carry about 1.5%. The chain recombines TRBV29-1 with TRBJ2-3; 8 bases map to TRBD1. The clonotype comes from a human donor in good health. Sequenced input: CD4+ T cells from blood. In DNA, the CDR3 is TGCAGCGTTTCCCCAGGGGGCGTGGAAGATACGCAGTGTTTT. Translating it yields CSVSPGGVEDTQCF.